The entry below describes one TCR beta chain. With 2 bases removed from V and 8 bases from J, the gap between germline ends came to 17 bases. The germline CDR1 and CDR2 sequences are MNHNS and SASEGT. This CDR3 contains 15 residues. Original methodology: Estimated nucleated cell counts came from reference gene primer amplification. Profiled with immunoSEQ multiplex PCR; TCRdb holds only in-frame clones, not every one. V and J calls and clone size are given by that table; D and trimming were obtained from the DNA. The data hold fewer than 150,000 clones, with less than 85% observed a single time. The data originate from a study of blood T cell repertoires in COVID-19.

The chain is built from TRBV6-1 and TRBJ2-3; a possible D gene is TRBD2 (5 bases). This TCR was recovered from a human donor in a cohort sampled during active COVID-19. Sequenced: peripheral blood. CDR3: CASSELAALGGTQYF. The CDR3, as DNA: TGTGCCAGCAGTGAACTTGCGGCCCTAGGAGGTACGCAGTATTTT.